This T cell receptor beta chain was documented in a study of T cell clones after liver transplantation. Study details: TCRbeta sequencing after a pre-transplant mixed lymphocyte reaction identified graft-donor-reactive clones, later tracked in post-transplant blood. Tolerance: complete withdrawal held at least one year, liver enzymes staying within twice normal. HCV positivity affected three of eight recipients; the rest lacked autoimmune or viral indications.

This CDR3 is 15 amino acids long. CDR1 is SGHRS, CDR2 YFSETQ, per germline. V was cut by 0 bases and J by 7 bases, with 16 bases left in between. The table came from immunoSEQ multiplex PCR; TCRdb's copy has only in-frame clones and leaves some out. The table has several thousand clones, more than 65% seen once. The sequencing here drew on CD8+ T cells from blood, taken before liver transplant. The chain links TRBV5-1 to TRBJ1-2; a weak D match, TRBD1 (5 bases). The clonotype originates from a human donor who received a liver transplant. The chain's CDR3 is CASSLGGRAGSGYTF. The CDR3 DNA reads as TGCGCCAGCAGCTTGGGGGGCAGGGCGGGATCTGGCTACACCTTC.